This paragraph covers one T cell receptor (beta chain) sequence. Its antigen is still unknown. The sample comes from a study of cytomegalovirus exposure and HLA in healthy donors. Study findings and constraints: Highly shared variants forming one cluster were likely a sequencing artifact. In a later analysis, at a false discovery rate of 0.05, roughly 17,000 TCR beta sequences were associated with HLA alleles.

The PCR ran on 60 Vbeta and 13 Jbeta primers. Repertoires were generated with immunoSEQ multiplex PCR, while TCRdb's copy carries only in-frame clones and drops some. This sample has tens of thousands of clones, with roughly 79% found just once. The sample comprised PBMCs. The source is a woman aged 25 to 39 in good health and CMV-seronegative.

The CDR3 sequence: CASSLVGGSTDTQYF. CDR3 DNA: TGTGCCAGCAGCTTGGTGGGGGGGAGCACAGATACGCAGTATTTT. J is TRBJ2-3 and V is TRBV5-4, with 7 bases that match TRBD2. The CDR3 length is 15 residues. After removal of 0 bases from V and 0 bases from J, the junction contained 1 base not matched to a gene. Germline V gene data show CDR1 as SGHNT and CDR2 as YYREEE (reference sequence).